This is a list of T cell receptor beta chains from one sample in a study of OX40 agonist ivuxolimab in advanced cancers. Sequenced by immunoSEQ multiplex PCR; TCRdb stores in-frame clones only, minus some. The sample holds roughly 65,000 clones, about 86% seen once. Specimen: CD4+ or CD8+ T cells sorted from blood, collected in a trial of the OX40 agonist ivuxolimab. The receptors were gathered from an adult with an advanced solid tumor such as melanoma, head and neck, liver or kidney cancer. Both conserved end residues are part of each CDR3. D genes are given only for firm matches. Some rows mark clone size as missing; the rest say once, few, many or name a class of expanded clone.

j_call,d_call,clone_size,v_call,cdr3_aa,cdr3_nt
TRBJ1-4,TRBD1,NA,TRBV11-2,CASSLHGTGSEKLFF,TGTGCCAGCAGCTTACACGGGACAGGGAGTGAAAAACTGTTTTTT
TRBJ1-5,TRBD1,NA,TRBV19,CASRQGTGGSGSNQPQHF,TGTGCCAGTAGGCAGGGGACAGGGGGTTCTGGGAGCAATCAGCCCCAGCATTTT
TRBJ1-6,TRBD1,NA,TRBV5-6,CASSYQGAGNSPLHF,TGTGCCAGCAGCTATCAGGGGGCGGGTAATTCACCCCTCCACTTT
TRBJ2-3,TRBD2,NA,TRBV18,CASSPAAGTPSYGRSYTDTQYF,TGTGCCAGCTCACCAGCTGCTGGGACCCCCAGTTACGGGAGGTCCTACACAGATACGCAGTATTTT
TRBJ1-4,NA,NA,TRBV7-9,CASNPRGGDEKLFF,TGTGCCAGCAACCCTCGTGGGGGCGATGAAAAACTGTTTTTT
TRBJ1-4,NA,NA,TRBV21-1,CASSQRDPATNEKLFF,TGTGCCAGCAGCCAAAGGGACCCTGCAACTAATGAAAAACTGTTTTTT
TRBJ2-5,NA,NA,TRBV18,CASSPPGLETQYF,TGTGCCAGCTCACCACCCGGTTTGGAGACCCAGTACTTC
TRBJ2-1,TRBD1,NA,TRBV2,CASSVARTGNEQFF,TGTGCCAGCAGTGTGGCCCGGACAGGTAATGAGCAGTTCTTC
TRBJ2-3,NA,NA,TRBV7-2,CASSLEFPLDTESTDTQYF,TGTGCCAGCAGCTTAGAGTTCCCACTGGACACGGAGAGCACAGATACGCAGTATTTT
TRBJ2-1,NA,NA,TRBV2,CASSEANGGNEQFF,TGTGCCAGCAGTGAAGCGAACGGAGGCAATGAGCAGTTCTTC
TRBJ1-2,NA,NA,TRBV18,CASSPLQGLNIDGYTF,TGTGCCAGCTCACCACTACAGGGTTTAAATATAGATGGCTACACCTTC
TRBJ1-1,NA,NA,TRBV25-1,CASSGSRQMNTEAFF,TGTGCCAGCAGTGGGTCGCGACAGATGAACACTGAAGCTTTCTTT
TRBJ1-4,TRBD1,NA,TRBV28,CASQTGTGFEKLFF,TGTGCCAGCCAAACCGGGACAGGGTTTGAAAAACTGTTTTTT
TRBJ2-5,NA,NA,TRBV2,CASRTGAGETQYF,TGTGCCAGCAGGACAGGCGCCGGAGAGACCCAGTACTTC
TRBJ2-5,NA,once,TRBV6-6,CASSRVRYGETQYF,TGTGCCAGCAGCCGGGTGCGGTACGGGGAGACCCAGTACTTC
TRBJ2-4,TRBD2,NA,TRBV19,CASTPFVGAGGAKNIQYF,TGTGCCAGTACCCCCTTCGTGGGGGCGGGAGGGGCCAAAAACATTCAGTACTTC
TRBJ2-1,TRBD2,NA,TRBV7-9,CASILGGIRSPYNEQFF,TGTGCCAGCATACTGGGGGGGATAAGGTCGCCCTACAATGAGCAGTTCTTC
TRBJ2-7,NA,many,TRBV6-5,CASSYGREPLPSEQYF,TGTGCCAGCAGTTACGGCCGGGAACCCTTACCCTCCGAGCAGTACTTC
TRBJ2-5,NA,NA,TRBV7-2,CASSLASEGGSETQYF,TGTGCCAGCAGCTTAGCCTCCGAGGGGGGTTCGGAGACCCAGTACTTC
TRBJ2-2,NA,NA,TRBV6-5,CASSTGRELFF,TGTGCCAGCAGTACTGGGAGGGAGCTGTTTTTT
TRBJ1-2,NA,NA,TRBV13,CASSRARRGDYGYTF,TGTGCCAGCAGCAGAGCGAGAAGGGGCGACTATGGCTACACCTTC
TRBJ2-2,TRBD2,NA,TRBV11-2,CASSSVLAGASGTGELFF,TGTGCCAGCAGCTCAGTACTAGCGGGGGCCTCGGGCACCGGGGAGCTGTTTTTT
TRBJ2-6,NA,NA,TRBV27,CASSFSGANVLTF,TGTGCCAGCAGTTTCTCTGGGGCCAACGTCCTGACTTTC
TRBJ2-7,NA,NA,TRBV9,CASSVGPGYSYEQYF,TGTGCCAGCAGCGTAGGACCTGGGTACTCCTACGAGCAGTACTTC
TRBJ1-5,NA,NA,TRBV28,CASTTVVPSNQPQHF,TGTGCCAGCACCACTGTGGTACCTAGCAATCAGCCCCAGCATTTT
TRBJ1-2,NA,NA,TRBV5-8,CASSPGRGKSRGGGYTF,TGTGCCAGCAGTCCGGGTCGTGGAAAGAGTAGAGGAGGGGGCTACACCTTC
TRBJ2-7,NA,NA,TRBV18,CASSDSSYEQYF,TGTGCCAGCTCAGATTCATCCTACGAGCAGTACTTC
TRBJ2-7,NA,NA,TRBV4-3,CASSQDLSVSLGQYF,TGCGCCAGCAGCCAAGATCTGTCAGTGTCCTTGGGGCAGTACTTC